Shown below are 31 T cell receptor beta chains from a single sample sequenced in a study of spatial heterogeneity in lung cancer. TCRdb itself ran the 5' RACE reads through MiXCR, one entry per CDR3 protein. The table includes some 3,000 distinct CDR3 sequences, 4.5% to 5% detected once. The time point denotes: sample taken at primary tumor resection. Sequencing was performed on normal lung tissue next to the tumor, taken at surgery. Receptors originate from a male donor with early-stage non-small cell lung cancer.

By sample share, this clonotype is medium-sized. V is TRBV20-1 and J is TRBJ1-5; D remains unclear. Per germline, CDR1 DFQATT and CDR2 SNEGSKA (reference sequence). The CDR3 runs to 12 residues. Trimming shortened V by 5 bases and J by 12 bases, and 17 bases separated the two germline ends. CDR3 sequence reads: CSARAWGSLQHF. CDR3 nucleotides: TGCAGTGCTCGAGCCTGGGGTTCTCTCCAGCATTTT.

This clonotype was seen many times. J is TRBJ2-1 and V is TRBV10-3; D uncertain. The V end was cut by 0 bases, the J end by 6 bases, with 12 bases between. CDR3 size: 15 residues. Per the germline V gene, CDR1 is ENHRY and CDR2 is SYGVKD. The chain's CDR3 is CAISESLGQRNEQFF. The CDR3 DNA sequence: TGTGCCATCAGTGAGTCGCTCGGCCAGCGCAATGAGCAGTTCTTC.

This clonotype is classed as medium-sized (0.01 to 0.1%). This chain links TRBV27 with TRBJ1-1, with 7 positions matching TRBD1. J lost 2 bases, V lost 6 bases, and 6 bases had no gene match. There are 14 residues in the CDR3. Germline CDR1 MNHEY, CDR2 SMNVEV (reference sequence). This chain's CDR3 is CASRGQSLNTEAFF. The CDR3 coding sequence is TGTGCCAGCAGGGGACAGTCACTAAACACTGAAGCTTTCTTT.

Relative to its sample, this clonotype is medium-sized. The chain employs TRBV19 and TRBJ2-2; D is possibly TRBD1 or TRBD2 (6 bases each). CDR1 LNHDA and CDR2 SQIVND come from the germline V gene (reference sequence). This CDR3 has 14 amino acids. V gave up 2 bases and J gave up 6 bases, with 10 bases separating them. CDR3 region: CASSISGGSGELFF. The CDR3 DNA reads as TGTGCCAGTAGTATATCCGGGGGCTCCGGGGAGCTGTTTTTT.

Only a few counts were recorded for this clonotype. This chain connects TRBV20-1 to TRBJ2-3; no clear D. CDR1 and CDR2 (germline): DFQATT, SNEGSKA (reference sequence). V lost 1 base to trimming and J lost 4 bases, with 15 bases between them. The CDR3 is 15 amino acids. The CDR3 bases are TGCAGTGCTAGAGTGGCCACAATAGCAGCAGATACGCAGTATTTT. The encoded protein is CSARVATIAADTQYF.

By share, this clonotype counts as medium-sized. The CDR3 sequence: CASSSSLAGVLTGELFF. DNA of the CDR3: TGTGCCAGCAGCTCCAGCCTAGCGGGAGTTTTGACCGGGGAGCTGTTTTTT. The chain joins TRBV7-9 to TRBJ2-2; 10 bases align to TRBD2. Unmatched junction bases numbered 10, after V lost 4 bases and J lost 5 bases. This CDR3 has 17 amino acids. Germline V CDR1 and CDR2: SEHNR, FQNEAQ (reference sequence).

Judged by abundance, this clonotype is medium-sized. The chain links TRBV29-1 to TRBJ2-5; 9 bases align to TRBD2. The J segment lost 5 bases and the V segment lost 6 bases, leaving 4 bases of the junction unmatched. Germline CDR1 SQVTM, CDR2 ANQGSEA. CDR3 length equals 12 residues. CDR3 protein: CSVRTSAETQYF. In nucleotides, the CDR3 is TGCAGCGTCCGGACTAGCGCGGAGACCCAGTACTTC.

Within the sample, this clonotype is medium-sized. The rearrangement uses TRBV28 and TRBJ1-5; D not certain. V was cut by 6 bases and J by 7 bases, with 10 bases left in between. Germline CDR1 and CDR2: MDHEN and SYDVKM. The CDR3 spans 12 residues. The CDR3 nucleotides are TGTGCCAGCAGCTCCTATTGGCAGCCCCAGCATTTT. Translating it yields CASSSYWQPQHF. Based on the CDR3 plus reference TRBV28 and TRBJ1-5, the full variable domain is DVKVTQSSRYLVKRTGEKVFLECVQDMDHENMFWYRQDPGLGLRLIYFSYDVKMKEKGDIPEGYSVSREKKERFSLILESASTNQTSMYLCASSSYWQPQHFGDGTRLSIL.

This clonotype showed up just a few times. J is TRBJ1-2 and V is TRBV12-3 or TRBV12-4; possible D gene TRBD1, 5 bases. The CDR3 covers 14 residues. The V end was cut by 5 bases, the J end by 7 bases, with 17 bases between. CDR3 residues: CASSQNLAGSGYTF. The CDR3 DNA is TGTGCCAGCAGTCAAAATTTGGCAGGGAGTGGCTACACCTTC.

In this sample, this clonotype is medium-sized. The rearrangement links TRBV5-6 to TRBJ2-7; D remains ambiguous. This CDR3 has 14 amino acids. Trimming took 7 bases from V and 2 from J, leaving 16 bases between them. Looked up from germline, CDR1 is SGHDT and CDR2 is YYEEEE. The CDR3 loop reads CASGLGYNPYEQYF. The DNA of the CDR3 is TGTGCCAGCGGTTTAGGGTATAACCCCTACGAGCAGTACTTC.

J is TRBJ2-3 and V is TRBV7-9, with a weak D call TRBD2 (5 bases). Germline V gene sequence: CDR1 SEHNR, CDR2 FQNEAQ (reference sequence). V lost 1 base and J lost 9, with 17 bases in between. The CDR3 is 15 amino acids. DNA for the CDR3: TGTGCCAGCAGCTTAGTCGAGGGTCAGGTCGACACGCAGTATTTT. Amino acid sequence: CASSLVEGQVDTQYF.

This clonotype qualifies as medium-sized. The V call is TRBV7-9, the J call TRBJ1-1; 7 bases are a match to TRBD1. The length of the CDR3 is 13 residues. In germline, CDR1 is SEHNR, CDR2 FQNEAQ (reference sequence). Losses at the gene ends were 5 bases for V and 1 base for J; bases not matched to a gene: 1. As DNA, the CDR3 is TGTGCCAGCAGCGACAGGGAGAACACTGAAGCTTTCTTT. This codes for CASSDRENTEAFF.

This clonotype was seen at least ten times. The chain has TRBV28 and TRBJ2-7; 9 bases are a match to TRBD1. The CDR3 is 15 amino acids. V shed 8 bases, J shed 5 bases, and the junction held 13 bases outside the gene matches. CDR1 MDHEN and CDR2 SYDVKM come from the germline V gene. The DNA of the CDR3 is TGTGCCAGCGGGGACAGGGCCCCTACCCGGAACGAGCAGTACTTC. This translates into CASGDRAPTRNEQYF.

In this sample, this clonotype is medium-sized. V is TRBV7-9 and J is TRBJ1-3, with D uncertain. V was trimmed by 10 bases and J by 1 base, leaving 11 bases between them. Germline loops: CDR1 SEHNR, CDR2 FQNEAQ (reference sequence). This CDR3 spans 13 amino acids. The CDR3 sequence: CATQEGSGNTIYF. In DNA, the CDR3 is TGTGCCACCCAGGAGGGATCTGGAAACACCATATATTTT.

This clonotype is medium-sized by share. CDR3 nucleotides: TGCAGTGCTCAGTCCGACACTGAAGCTTTCTTT. It specifies CSAQSDTEAFF. The genes are TRBV20-1 and TRBJ1-1; D not certain. Looked up from germline, CDR1 is DFQATT and CDR2 is SNEGSKA (reference sequence). V dropped 5 bases and J dropped 3 bases, with 7 bases sitting between them. CDR3 length: 11 residues.

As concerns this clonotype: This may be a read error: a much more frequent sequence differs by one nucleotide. The CDR3 bases are TGTGCCAGCAACGAACCACAGGGGGTTGGAGATACGCAGTATTTT. This gives the protein CASNEPQGVGDTQYF. The chain carries TRBV7-2 and TRBJ2-3; 8 nucleotides line up with TRBD1. CDR1 is SGHTA, CDR2 FQGNSA, per germline. This CDR3 region has 15 residues. Unmatched junction bases numbered 11, after V lost 7 bases and J lost 5 bases.

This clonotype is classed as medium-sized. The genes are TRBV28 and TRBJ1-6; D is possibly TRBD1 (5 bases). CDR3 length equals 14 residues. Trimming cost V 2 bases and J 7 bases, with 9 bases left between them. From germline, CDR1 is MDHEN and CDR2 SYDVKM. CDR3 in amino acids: CASSLGGNNSPLHF. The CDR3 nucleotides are TGTGCCAGCAGTTTAGGGGGTAACAATTCACCCCTCCACTTT.

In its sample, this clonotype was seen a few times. CDR3 in DNA: TGCAGTGCCCCCGGGACAGGATCTAACTATGGCTACACCTTC. This translates into CSAPGTGSNYGYTF. The chain uses TRBV20-1 and TRBJ1-2, with 8 bases lining up with TRBD1. The CDR3 runs to 14 residues. The junction had 6 bases not matched to a gene; V was cut back by 6 bases and J by 0 bases. Germline values: CDR1 DFQATT, CDR2 SNEGSKA (reference sequence).

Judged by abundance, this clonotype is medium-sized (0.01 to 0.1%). The CDR3 sequence: CASSSGTGGNNEQFF. For the CDR3, the DNA is TGTGCCAGCAGTTCCGGGACAGGGGGCAACAATGAGCAGTTCTTC. The chain is built from TRBV7-9 and TRBJ2-1; TRBD1 matches 12 bases. J was trimmed by 5 bases and V by 6 bases; bases with no gene match: 5. From germline, CDR1 is SEHNR and CDR2 FQNEAQ (reference sequence). This CDR3 is 15 amino acids long.

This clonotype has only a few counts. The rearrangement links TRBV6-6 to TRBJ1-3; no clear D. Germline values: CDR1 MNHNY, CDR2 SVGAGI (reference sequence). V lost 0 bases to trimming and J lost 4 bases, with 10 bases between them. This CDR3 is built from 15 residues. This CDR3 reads CASSYSVYSGNTIYF. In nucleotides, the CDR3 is TGTGCCAGCAGTTACTCAGTGTATTCGGGAAACACCATATATTTT.

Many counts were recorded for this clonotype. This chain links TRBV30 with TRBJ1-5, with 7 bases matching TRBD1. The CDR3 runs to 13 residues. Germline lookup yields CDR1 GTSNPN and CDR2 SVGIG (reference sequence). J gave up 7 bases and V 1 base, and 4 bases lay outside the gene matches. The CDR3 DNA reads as TGTGCCTGGAGTGAAGGGGGCCAACAGCCCCAGCATTTT. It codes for CAWSEGGQQPQHF.

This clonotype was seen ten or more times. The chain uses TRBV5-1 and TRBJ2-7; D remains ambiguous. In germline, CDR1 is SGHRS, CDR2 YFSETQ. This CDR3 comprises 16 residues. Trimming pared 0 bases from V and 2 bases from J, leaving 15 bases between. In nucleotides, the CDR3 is TGCGCCAGCAGCTTGGACGGGTCTTCTGCGGCCTACGAGCAGTACTTC. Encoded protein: CASSLDGSSAAYEQYF. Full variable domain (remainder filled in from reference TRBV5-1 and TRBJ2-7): KAGVTQTPRYLIKTRGQQVTLSCSPISGHRSVSWYQQTPGQGLQFLFEYFSETQRNKGNFPGRFSGRQFSNSRSEMNVSTLELGDSALYLCASSLDGSSAAYEQYFGPGTRLTVT.

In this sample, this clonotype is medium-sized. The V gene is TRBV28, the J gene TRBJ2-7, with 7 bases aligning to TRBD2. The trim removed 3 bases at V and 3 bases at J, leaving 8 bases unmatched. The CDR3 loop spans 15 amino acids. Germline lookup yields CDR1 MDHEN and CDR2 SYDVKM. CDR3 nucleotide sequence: TGTGCCAGCAGTTTTGGAGGGAGGGGAAACTACGAGCAGTACTTC. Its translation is CASSFGGRGNYEQYF.

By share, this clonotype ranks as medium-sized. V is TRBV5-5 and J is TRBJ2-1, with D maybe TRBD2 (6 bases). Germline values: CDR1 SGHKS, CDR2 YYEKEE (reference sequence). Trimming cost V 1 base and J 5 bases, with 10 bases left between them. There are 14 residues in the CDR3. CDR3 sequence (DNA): TGTGCCAGCAGCTTGCGAGCTAGCGACAATGAGCAGTTCTTC. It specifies CASSLRASDNEQFF.

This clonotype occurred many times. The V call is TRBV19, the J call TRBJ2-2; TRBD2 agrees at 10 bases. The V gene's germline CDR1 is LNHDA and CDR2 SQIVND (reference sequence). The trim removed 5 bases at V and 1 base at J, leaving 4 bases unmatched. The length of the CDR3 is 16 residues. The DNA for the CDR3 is TGTGCCAGTAGTCCCAGGACTAGCGGGAACACCGGGGAGCTGTTTTTT. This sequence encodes CASSPRTSGNTGELFF.

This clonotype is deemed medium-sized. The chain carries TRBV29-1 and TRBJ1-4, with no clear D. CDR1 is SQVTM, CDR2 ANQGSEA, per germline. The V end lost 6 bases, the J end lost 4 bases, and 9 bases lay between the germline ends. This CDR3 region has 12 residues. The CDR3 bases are TGCAGCGTACTGACGGATAATGAAAAACTGTTTTTT. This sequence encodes CSVLTDNEKLFF.

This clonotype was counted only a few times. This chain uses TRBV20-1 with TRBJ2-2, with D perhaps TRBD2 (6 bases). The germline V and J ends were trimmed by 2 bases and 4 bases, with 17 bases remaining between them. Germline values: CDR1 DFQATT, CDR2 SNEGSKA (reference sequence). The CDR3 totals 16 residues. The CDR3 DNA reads TGCAGTGCTAGACCCCGGGGGATGGGGCCCACCGGGGAGCTGTTTTTT. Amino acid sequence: CSARPRGMGPTGELFF.

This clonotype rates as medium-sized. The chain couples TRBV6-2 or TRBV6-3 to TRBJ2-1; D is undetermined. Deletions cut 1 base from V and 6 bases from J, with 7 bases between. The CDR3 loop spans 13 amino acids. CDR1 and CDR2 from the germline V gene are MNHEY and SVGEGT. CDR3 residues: CASSYLERNEQFF. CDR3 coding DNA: TGTGCCAGCAGTTACTTGGAGCGCAATGAGCAGTTCTTC.

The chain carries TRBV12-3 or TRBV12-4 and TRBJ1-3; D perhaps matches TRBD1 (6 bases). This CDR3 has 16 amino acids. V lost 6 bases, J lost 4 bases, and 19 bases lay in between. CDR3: CASRPGEGSWGNTIYF. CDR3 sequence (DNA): TGTGCCAGCAGACCAGGGGAGGGTTCCTGGGGAAACACCATATATTTT.

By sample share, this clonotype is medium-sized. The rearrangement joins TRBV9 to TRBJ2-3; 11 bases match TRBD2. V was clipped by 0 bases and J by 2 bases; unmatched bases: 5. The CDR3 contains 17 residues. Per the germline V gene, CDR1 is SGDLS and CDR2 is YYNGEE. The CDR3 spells CASSVEASGRNTDTQYF. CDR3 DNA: TGTGCCAGCAGCGTAGAAGCTAGCGGGAGGAACACAGATACGCAGTATTTT.

The CDR3: CATSARGDSPLHF. The CDR3 DNA reads as TGTGCCACCAGCGCCCGGGGGGATTCACCCCTCCACTTT. The chain joins TRBV15 to TRBJ1-6, with D perhaps matching TRBD1 (5 bases). Germline V gene data show CDR1 as LNHNV and CDR2 as YYDKDF (reference sequence). Trimming pared 5 bases from V and 8 bases from J, leaving 10 bases between. The CDR3 spans 13 residues.